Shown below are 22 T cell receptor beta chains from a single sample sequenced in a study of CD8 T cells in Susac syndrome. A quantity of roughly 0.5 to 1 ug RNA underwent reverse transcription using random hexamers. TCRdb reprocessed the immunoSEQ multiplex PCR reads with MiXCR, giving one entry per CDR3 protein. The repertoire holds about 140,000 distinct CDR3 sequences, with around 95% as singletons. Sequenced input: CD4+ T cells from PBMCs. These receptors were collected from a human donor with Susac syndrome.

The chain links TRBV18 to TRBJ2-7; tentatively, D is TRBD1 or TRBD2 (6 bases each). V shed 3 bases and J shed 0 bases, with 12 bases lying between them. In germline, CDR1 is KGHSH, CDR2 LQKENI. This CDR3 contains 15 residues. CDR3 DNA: TGTGCCAGCTCACCCGCAGGAGGGGGCTCCTACGAGCAGTACTTC. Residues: CASSPAGGGSYEQYF. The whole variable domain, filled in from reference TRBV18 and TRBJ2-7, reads NAGVMQNPRHLVRRRGQEARLRCSPMKGHSHVYWYRQLPEEGLKFMVYLQKENIIDESGMPKERFSAEFPKEGPSILRIQQVVRGDSAAYFCASSPAGGGSYEQYFGPGTRLTVT.

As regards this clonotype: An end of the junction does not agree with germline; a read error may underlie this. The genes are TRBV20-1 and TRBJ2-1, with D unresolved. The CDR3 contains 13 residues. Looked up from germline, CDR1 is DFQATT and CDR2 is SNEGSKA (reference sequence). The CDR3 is CLTRASLSKEQSF. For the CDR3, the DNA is TGCCTTACAAGGGCCAGTCTCTCCAAGGAGCAGTCCTTC.

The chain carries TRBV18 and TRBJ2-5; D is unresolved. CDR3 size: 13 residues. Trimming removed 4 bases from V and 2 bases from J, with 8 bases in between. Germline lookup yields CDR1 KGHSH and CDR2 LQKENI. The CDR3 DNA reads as TGTGCCAGCTCACGGGAAAATCAAGAGACCCAGTACTTC. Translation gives CASSRENQETQYF.

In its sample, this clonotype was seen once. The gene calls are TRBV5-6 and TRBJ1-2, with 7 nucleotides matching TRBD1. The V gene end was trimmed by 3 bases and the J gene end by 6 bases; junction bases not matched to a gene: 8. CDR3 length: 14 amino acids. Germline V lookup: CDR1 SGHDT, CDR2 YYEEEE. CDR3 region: CASSYKDRVNGYTF. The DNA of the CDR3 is TGTGCCAGCAGCTACAAAGACAGGGTAAATGGCTACACCTTC.

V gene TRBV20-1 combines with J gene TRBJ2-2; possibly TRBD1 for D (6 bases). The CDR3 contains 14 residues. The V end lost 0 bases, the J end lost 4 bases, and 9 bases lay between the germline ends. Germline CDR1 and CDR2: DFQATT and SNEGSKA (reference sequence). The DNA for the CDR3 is TGCAGTGCTAGAGATTCCAGGGGCACCGGGGAGCTGTTTTTT. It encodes CSARDSRGTGELFF.

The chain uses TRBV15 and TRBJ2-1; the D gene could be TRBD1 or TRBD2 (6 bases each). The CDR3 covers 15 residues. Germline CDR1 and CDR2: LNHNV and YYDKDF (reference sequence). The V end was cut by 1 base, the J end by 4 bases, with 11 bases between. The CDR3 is CATSRGEGGYNEQFF. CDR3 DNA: TGTGCCACCAGCAGAGGGGAAGGGGGGTACAATGAGCAGTTCTTC.

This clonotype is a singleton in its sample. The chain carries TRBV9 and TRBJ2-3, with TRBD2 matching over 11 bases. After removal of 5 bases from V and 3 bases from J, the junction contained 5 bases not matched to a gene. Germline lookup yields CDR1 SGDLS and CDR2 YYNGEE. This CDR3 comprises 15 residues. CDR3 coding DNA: TGTGCCAGCAGGACTAGCGGGAAGCGTACAGATACGCAGTATTTT. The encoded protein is CASRTSGKRTDTQYF.

The CDR3 spells CASRDRNTEAFF. DNA for the CDR3: TGTGCCAGCAGAGACAGGAACACTGAAGCTTTCTTT. V is TRBV6-6 and J is TRBJ1-1, with D maybe TRBD1 (5 bases). This CDR3 region has 12 residues. In germline, CDR1 is MNHNY, CDR2 SVGAGI (reference sequence). Trimming cost V 6 bases and J 1 base, with 6 bases left between them.

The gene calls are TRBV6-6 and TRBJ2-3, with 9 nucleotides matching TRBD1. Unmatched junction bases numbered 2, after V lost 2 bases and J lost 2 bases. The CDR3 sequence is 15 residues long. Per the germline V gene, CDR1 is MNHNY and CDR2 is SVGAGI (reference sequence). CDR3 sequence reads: CASSYDRGVTDTQYF. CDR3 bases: TGTGCCAGCAGTTACGACAGGGGGGTCACAGATACGCAGTATTTT.

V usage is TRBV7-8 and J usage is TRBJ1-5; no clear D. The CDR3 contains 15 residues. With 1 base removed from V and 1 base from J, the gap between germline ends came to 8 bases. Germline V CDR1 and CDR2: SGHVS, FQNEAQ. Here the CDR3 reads CASSLGRASNQPQHF. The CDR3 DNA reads TGTGCCAGCAGCTTAGGGAGGGCCAGCAATCAGCCCCAGCATTTT.

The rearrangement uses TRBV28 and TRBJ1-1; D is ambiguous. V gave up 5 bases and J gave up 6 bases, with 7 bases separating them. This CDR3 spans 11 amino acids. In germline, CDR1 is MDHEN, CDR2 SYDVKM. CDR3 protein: CASSKGPEAFF. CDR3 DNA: TGTGCCAGCAGTAAGGGCCCTGAAGCTTTCTTT.

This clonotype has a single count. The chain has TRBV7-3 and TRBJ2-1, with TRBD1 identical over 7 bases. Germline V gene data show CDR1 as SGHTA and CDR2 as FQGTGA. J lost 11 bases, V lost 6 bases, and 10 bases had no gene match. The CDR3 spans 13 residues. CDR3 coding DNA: TGTGCCAGCAGTTCAACAGGGGATGGGAAGCAGTTCTTC. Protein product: CASSSTGDGKQFF. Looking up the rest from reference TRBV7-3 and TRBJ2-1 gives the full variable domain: GAGVSQTPSNKVTEKGKYVELRCDPISGHTALYWYRQSLGQGPEFLIYFQGTGAADDSGLPNDRFFAVRPEGSVSTLKIQRTERGDSAVYLCASSSTGDGKQFFGPGTRLTVL.

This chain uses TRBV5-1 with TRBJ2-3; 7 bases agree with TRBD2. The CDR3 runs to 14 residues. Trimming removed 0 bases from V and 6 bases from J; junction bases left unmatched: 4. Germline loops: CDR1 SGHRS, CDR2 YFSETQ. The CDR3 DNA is TGCGCCAGCAGCTTGGCATGGGAGGGGGATACGCAGTATTTT. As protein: CASSLAWEGDTQYF. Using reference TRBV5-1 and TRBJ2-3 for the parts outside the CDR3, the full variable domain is KAGVTQTPRYLIKTRGQQVTLSCSPISGHRSVSWYQQTPGQGLQFLFEYFSETQRNKGNFPGRFSGRQFSNSRSEMNVSTLELGDSALYLCASSLAWEGDTQYFGPGTRLTVL.

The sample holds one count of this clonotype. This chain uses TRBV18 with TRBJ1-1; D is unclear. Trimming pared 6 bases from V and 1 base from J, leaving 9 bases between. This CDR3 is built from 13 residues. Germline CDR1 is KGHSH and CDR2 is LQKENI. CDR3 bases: TGTGCCAGCTCCGCTCGTCAGAACACTGAAGCTTTCTTT. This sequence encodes CASSARQNTEAFF.

The CDR3 bases are TGCGCCAGCAGCCCCGGGAGAGCTAGCGGGAGTTCCCAGTACTTC. Translated: CASSPGRASGSSQYF. V is TRBV4-1 and J is TRBJ2-5; 10 nucleotides match TRBD2. This CDR3 has 15 residues. Unmatched junction bases numbered 11, after V lost 4 bases and J lost 9 bases. Germline lookup yields CDR1 MGHRA and CDR2 YSYEKL.

CDR3 DNA: TGTGCCAGCAGCCAAGTCTCCGGACCCCAAGAGACCCAGTACTTC. Residues: CASSQVSGPQETQYF. The gene calls are TRBV3-1 and TRBJ2-5; D gene unclear. The CDR3 runs to 15 residues. Germline CDR1 and CDR2: LGHDT and YNNKEL (reference sequence). V gave up 1 base and J gave up 1 base, with 10 bases separating them.

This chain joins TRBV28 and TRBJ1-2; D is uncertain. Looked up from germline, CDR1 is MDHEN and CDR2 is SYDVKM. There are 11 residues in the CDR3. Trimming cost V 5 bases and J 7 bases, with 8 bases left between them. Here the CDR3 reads CASSPGIGYTF. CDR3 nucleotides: TGTGCCAGCAGTCCCGGTATTGGCTACACCTTC.

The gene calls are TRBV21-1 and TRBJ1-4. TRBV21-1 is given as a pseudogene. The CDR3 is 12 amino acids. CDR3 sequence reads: CASRLENEKLFF. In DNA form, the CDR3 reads TGTGCCAGCAGACTAGAGAATGAAAAACTGTTTTTT.

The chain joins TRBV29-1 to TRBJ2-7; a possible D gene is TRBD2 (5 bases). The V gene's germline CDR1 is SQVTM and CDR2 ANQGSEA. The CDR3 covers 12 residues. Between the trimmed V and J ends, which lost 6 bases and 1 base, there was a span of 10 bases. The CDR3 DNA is TGCAGCGTCGAGGGCCCTTCCTACGAGCAGTACTTC. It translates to CSVEGPSYEQYF.

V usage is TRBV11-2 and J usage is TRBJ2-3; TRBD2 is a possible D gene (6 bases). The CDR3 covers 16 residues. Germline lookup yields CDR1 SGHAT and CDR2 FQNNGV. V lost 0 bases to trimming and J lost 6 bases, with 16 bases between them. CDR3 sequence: CASSLEAGTPPDTQYF. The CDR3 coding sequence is TGTGCCAGCAGCTTAGAGGCCGGGACTCCCCCCGATACGCAGTATTTT.

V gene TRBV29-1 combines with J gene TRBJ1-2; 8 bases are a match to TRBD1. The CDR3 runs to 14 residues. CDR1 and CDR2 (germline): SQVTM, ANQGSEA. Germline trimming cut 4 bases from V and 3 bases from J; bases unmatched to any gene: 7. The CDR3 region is CSVGDQGAHYGYTF. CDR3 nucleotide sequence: TGCAGCGTTGGGGACCAGGGGGCTCACTATGGCTACACCTTC.

CDR3 protein: CASSFQGRTTTEAFF. Here the CDR3 DNA reads TGTGCCAGCAGCTTTCAGGGGCGAACGACCACTGAAGCTTTCTTT. This chain connects TRBV7-9 to TRBJ1-1; possibly TRBD1 for D (6 bases). The CDR3 loop spans 15 amino acids. In germline, CDR1 is SEHNR, CDR2 FQNEAQ (reference sequence). The germline V and J ends were trimmed by 3 bases and 4 bases, with 15 bases remaining between them.